The clone carrying this TCR beta chain was detected only once. At one of its ends the junction is not consistent with the germline gene, which may arise from a read error. The sample originates from a study of cytomegalovirus exposure and HLA in healthy donors. For the study at large: HLA-typed donors were the source of around 80 million unique TCRs, which an early data release held.

Germline V gene sequence: CDR1 SEHNR, CDR2 FQNEAQ (reference sequence). The CDR3 has 15 amino acids. Vbeta (60) and Jbeta (13) primers were used in the PCR. Authors' data handling: Later work found around 80 million unique TCR beta chains, with 9 million to 13 million shared. Here immunoSEQ multiplex PCR was the method, and the copy in TCRdb shows in-frame clones only, minus some. The D gene and trimming were derived from the DNA, and the V and J assignments and clone size from that table. The table records 74,000 or so clones, 65% to 70% of them present only once. Each donor's status was that of a healthy bone marrow donor.

The sequenced sample was PBMCs. The source of this sequence is a woman in her twenties or thirties in good health and CMV-seronegative. The genes are TRBV7-9 and TRBJ2-7; TRBD1 is a possible D gene (6 bases). CDR3 residues: CSSSLDRNLDYEQYF. The CDR3, as DNA: TGTTCCAGCAGCTTAGACAGGAACCTAGATTACGAGCAGTACTTC.